The 28 T cell receptor beta chains in this list originate from one sample, sequenced in a study of blood T cells in healthy people across ages. Using a J-beta primer mix together with a sample-barcoded 5' primer, a second PCR was run for roughly 6 to 12 cycles. A single record per CDR3 protein comes from TCRdb applying MiXCR to the 5' RACE reads. The sample has about 730,000 distinct CDR3 sequences, approximately 39% seen once; the top ten hold 20% to 25%. The sequenced material came from blood. These receptor sequences come from a woman aged 60-75 years in good health.

The chain uses TRBV7-8 and TRBJ2-6; D is possibly TRBD1 (5 bases). The germline V gene has CDR1 SGHVS and CDR2 FQNEAQ. V lost 7 bases and J lost 4, with 14 bases in between. CDR3 length equals 15 residues. As DNA, the CDR3 is TGTGCCAGCACCCTTCAGGGTGCCGGGGCCAACGTCCTGACTTTC. Amino acid sequence: CASTLQGAGANVLTF. Complete variable domain (other parts from reference TRBV7-8 and TRBJ2-6): GAGVSQSPRYKVAKRGQDVALRCDPISGHVSLFWYQQALGQGPEFLTYFQNEAQLDKSGLPSDRFFAERPEGSVSTLKIQRTQQEDSAVYLCASTLQGAGANVLTFGAGSRLTVL.

This sequence joins TRBV7-3 and TRBJ2-3, with TRBD2 matching over 8 bases. The junction had 4 bases not matched to a gene; V was cut back by 5 bases and J by 3 bases. This CDR3 has 14 residues. Germline CDR1 is SGHTA and CDR2 is FQGTGA. The CDR3 sequence: CASSDTGGTDTQYF. Written as DNA, the CDR3 is TGTGCCAGCAGCGACACGGGAGGGACAGATACGCAGTATTTT.

This chain uses TRBV7-9 with TRBJ1-2, with no clear D. The CDR3 covers 13 residues. Germline V gene lookup returns CDR1 SEHNR and CDR2 FQNEAQ (reference sequence). Deletions cut 5 bases from V and 8 bases from J, with 15 bases between. As DNA, the CDR3 is TGTGCCAGCAGCGGCCCCCAGTCGGTGGGCTACACCTTC. Translating it yields CASSGPQSVGYTF. Looking up the rest from reference TRBV7-9 and TRBJ1-2 gives the full variable domain: DTGVSQNPRHKITKRGQNVTFRCDPISEHNRLYWYRQTLGQGPEFLTYFQNEAQLEKSRLLSDRFSAERPKGSFSTLEIQRTEQGDSAMYLCASSGPQSVGYTFGSGTRLTVV.

This clonotype was found a few times. The V and J genes are TRBV5-1 and TRBJ2-1; 8 nucleotides align to TRBD2. Germline-derived CDR1 and CDR2 are SGHRS and YFSETQ. Losses at the gene ends were 4 bases for V and 6 bases for J; bases not matched to a gene: 12. The CDR3 is 16 amino acids. The CDR3 sequence is CASSREGPHSGNEQFF. In nucleotides, the CDR3 is TGCGCCAGCAGCCGGGAGGGGCCACATTCCGGCAATGAGCAGTTCTTC. The variable domain in full, completed from reference TRBV5-1 and TRBJ2-1, reads KAGVTQTPRYLIKTRGQQVTLSCSPISGHRSVSWYQQTPGQGLQFLFEYFSETQRNKGNFPGRFSGRQFSNSRSEMNVSTLELGDSALYLCASSREGPHSGNEQFFGPGTRLTVL.

This chain uses TRBV6-2 or TRBV6-3 with TRBJ2-7; perhaps TRBD1 as D (5 bases). The V end was cut by 4 bases, the J end by 4 bases, with 14 bases between. This CDR3 contains 14 residues. Germline V gene lookup returns CDR1 MNHEY and CDR2 SVGEGT. Written as DNA, the CDR3 is TGTGCCAGCAGTTCCCTACAGGTTAGGTACGAGCAGTACTTC. It codes for CASSSLQVRYEQYF.

The chain is built from TRBV7-9 and TRBJ2-1; 8 nucleotides match TRBD2. This CDR3 spans 16 amino acids. Trimming cost V 1 base and J 10 bases; bases outside gene matches: 12. The germline V gene has CDR1 SEHNR and CDR2 FQNEAQ (reference sequence). CDR3 bases: TGTGCCAGCAGCTTAGTAATAGCGGGAAGTAGAGTCGAGCAGTTCTTC. Translation gives CASSLVIAGSRVEQFF.

This clonotype was counted at least ten times. This chain links TRBV7-2 with TRBJ2-7; 7 bases map to TRBD1. The junction had 13 bases not matched to a gene; V was cut back by 5 bases and J by 6 bases. The CDR3 is 15 amino acids. The germline V gene encodes CDR1 SGHTA and CDR2 FQGNSA. This CDR3 reads CASSTTGDDSLEQYF. Here the CDR3 DNA reads TGTGCCAGCAGCACTACAGGGGACGATTCCCTCGAGCAGTACTTC.

The V and J genes are TRBV24-1 and TRBJ2-1; 9 bases are a match to TRBD2. CDR3 length: 17 residues. The germline V gene encodes CDR1 KGHDR and CDR2 SFDVKD. The V and J ends lost 5 bases and 5 bases, in that order; junction bases with no gene match: 12. The DNA for the CDR3 is TGTGCCACCAGTGCCAGTAGCGGGAGCGACTGGAACAATGAGCAGTTCTTC. Translating gives CATSASSGSDWNNEQFF.

As to this clonotype: A read error is possible here, since a much larger clone lies one base away. The chain is built from TRBV6-2 or TRBV6-3 and TRBJ2-7; possibly TRBD2 for D (6 bases). Per germline, CDR1 MNHEY and CDR2 SVGEGT. The V end was cut by 0 bases, the J end by 3 bases, with 18 bases between. This CDR3 is 17 amino acids long. The CDR3, as DNA: TGTGCCAGCAGTTACTCGTCTAGCATGGCTAGCGTCTACGAGCAGTACTTC. Amino acids: CASSYSSSMASVYEQYF.

This clonotype was observed a handful of times. V gene TRBV9 combines with J gene TRBJ2-1, with 10 bases matching TRBD2. CDR3 length: 14 amino acids. Germline V CDR1 and CDR2: SGDLS, YYNGEE. The V gene end was trimmed by 0 bases and the J gene end by 8 bases; junction bases not matched to a gene: 2. The CDR3, as DNA: TGTGCCAGCAGCGTAGCGGGACTAGCGCATGAGCAGTTCTTC. Translation: CASSVAGLAHEQFF. The entire variable domain, with the rest obtained from reference TRBV9 and TRBJ2-1, is as follows: DSGVTQTPKHLITATGQRVTLRCSPRSGDLSVYWYQQSLDQGLQFLIQYYNGEERAKGNILERFSAQQFPDLHSELNLSSLELGDSALYFCASSVAGLAHEQFFGPGTRLTVL.

This clonotype has just a few counts. The genes are TRBV7-9 and TRBJ2-5; D remains unclear. From germline, CDR1 is SEHNR and CDR2 FQNEAQ (reference sequence). CDR3 length: 14 residues. V shed 5 bases and J shed 1 base, with 11 bases lying between them. CDR3 in amino acids: CASSRPGVQETQYF. CDR3 DNA sequence: TGTGCCAGCAGCCGTCCGGGTGTCCAAGAGACCCAGTACTTC.

This chain joins TRBV5-1 and TRBJ2-5; 8 bases fit TRBD1. The CDR3 is 15 amino acids. Germline CDR1 is SGHRS and CDR2 is YFSETQ. Trimming at V came to 4 bases and at J to 5 bases, leaving 10 bases not matched to a gene. Here the CDR3 DNA reads TGCGCCAGCAGCACTGGGACAGGCGAGTGGGAGACCCAGTACTTC. This encodes CASSTGTGEWETQYF.

This clonotype has at least ten counts. V is TRBV3-1 and J is TRBJ2-1; D ambiguous. CDR1 is LGHDT, CDR2 YNNKEL, per germline (reference sequence). The ends were cut back, 1 base at V and 10 bases at J, with 11 bases in the middle. This CDR3 contains 13 residues. The DNA for the CDR3 is TGTGCCAGCAGCCAAGGGACGGTTAGCGAGCAGTTCTTC. This gives the protein CASSQGTVSEQFF.

This clonotype appeared a few times. The chain recombines TRBV7-9 with TRBJ2-7; the D is unclear. The V and J ends lost 0 bases and 3 bases respectively, with 6 bases between them. Looked up from germline, CDR1 is SEHNR and CDR2 is FQNEAQ (reference sequence). CDR3 length: 13 amino acids. CDR3 region: CASSLAPIYEQYF. The CDR3 nucleotides read TGTGCCAGCAGCTTAGCTCCTATCTACGAGCAGTACTTC.

J is TRBJ2-3 and V is TRBV5-1; TRBD1 aligns across 8 bases. The junction had 13 bases not matched to a gene; V was cut back by 0 bases and J by 4 bases. The CDR3 is 18 amino acids. From germline, CDR1 is SGHRS and CDR2 YFSETQ. The chain's CDR3 is CASSLAIGSGGEADTQYF. The CDR3 bases are TGCGCCAGCAGCTTGGCAATCGGGTCAGGGGGCGAGGCAGATACGCAGTATTTT.

This clonotype was seen more than once but under ten times. The J gene is TRBJ2-7, the V gene TRBV6-2 or TRBV6-3; a possible D gene is TRBD1 (5 bases). The CDR3 runs to 14 residues. Trimming pared 7 bases from V and 2 bases from J, leaving 15 bases between. From germline, CDR1 is MNHEY and CDR2 SVGEGT. The CDR3 loop reads CASTAARGTYEQYF. The CDR3 DNA is TGTGCCAGCACGGCGGCTAGGGGAACCTACGAGCAGTACTTC.

About this clonotype: It may be a read error: a sequence one base away is much more abundant. Written as DNA, the CDR3 is TGCAGTGCCCCTGGCAGGGGGCCGAACAATGAGCAGTTCTTC. Its translation: CSAPGRGPNNEQFF. The rearrangement joins TRBV20-1 to TRBJ2-1, with 8 positions matching TRBD1. V was clipped by 6 bases and J by 5 bases; unmatched bases: 9. The CDR3 is 14 residues long. Germline CDR1 reads DFQATT; CDR2 reads SNEGSKA (reference sequence).

There are a few counts of this clonotype. V usage is TRBV7-9 and J usage is TRBJ1-2; possibly TRBD1 for D (5 bases). The germline V and J ends were trimmed by 0 bases and 6 bases, with 11 bases remaining between them. CDR3 size: 14 residues. Germline V CDR1 and CDR2: SEHNR, FQNEAQ (reference sequence). The CDR3 DNA follows: TGTGCCAGCAGCTTAGCCCAGGGCGGGGATGGCTACACCTTC. Its translation: CASSLAQGGDGYTF.

The chain uses TRBV5-1 and TRBJ2-3; possible D gene TRBD1, 5 bases. V dropped 6 bases and J dropped 0 bases, with 11 bases sitting between them. This CDR3 has 14 amino acids. Germline V gene sequence: CDR1 SGHRS, CDR2 YFSETQ. This CDR3 reads CASIMDTSTDTQYF. The CDR3 coding sequence is TGCGCCAGCATCATGGACACGAGCACAGATACGCAGTATTTT.

This clonotype was counted only a few times. In DNA, the CDR3 is TGTGCCACCAGCAACCGGGACAGGGCTGAAAAACTGTTTTTT. Protein: CATSNRDRAEKLFF. V gene TRBV15 combines with J gene TRBJ1-4; TRBD1 agrees at 9 bases. The CDR3 totals 14 residues. CDR1 and CDR2 (germline): LNHNV, YYDKDF (reference sequence). J was trimmed by 7 bases and V by 4 bases; bases with no gene match: 4.

The chain combines TRBV12-5 with TRBJ2-1; 8 bases are shared with TRBD2. J lost 6 bases, V lost 3 bases, and 10 bases had no gene match. The CDR3 has 16 residues. Germline V gene sequence: CDR1 LGHNT, CDR2 FRNRAP. CDR3 protein: CASGFQRREGCNEQFF. The CDR3 DNA reads as TGTGCTAGTGGTTTTCAGCGACGGGAGGGGTGCAATGAGCAGTTCTTC. Variable domain in full (rest from reference TRBV12-5 and TRBJ2-1): DARVTQTPRHKVTEMGQEVTMRCQPILGHNTVFWYRQTMMQGLELLAYFRNRAPLDDSGMPKDRFSAEMPDATLATLKIQPSEPRDSAVYFCASGFQRREGCNEQFFGPGTRLTVL.

The rearrangement links TRBV7-2 to TRBJ2-3, with TRBD2 as a possible D gene (5 bases). Germline V gene sequence: CDR1 SGHTA, CDR2 FQGNSA. Trimming removed 6 bases from V and 0 bases from J, with 13 bases in between. This CDR3 region has 15 residues. The CDR3 is CASRWTGGSTDTQYF. The CDR3 bases are TGTGCCAGCAGGTGGACTGGCGGGAGCACAGATACGCAGTATTTT.

The CDR3 DNA sequence: TGTGCCATCAGGGAAGGTCGAGCTAACTATGGCTACACCTTC. Amino acids: CAIREGRANYGYTF. The rearrangement links TRBV10-3 to TRBJ1-2; D gene ambiguous. The CDR3 covers 14 residues. V lost 6 bases to trimming and J lost 0 bases, with 11 bases between them. Germline-derived CDR1 and CDR2 are ENHRY and SYGVKD.

This clonotype occurred a few times. V usage is TRBV5-1 and J usage is TRBJ2-7, with D perhaps given as TRBD1 or TRBD2 (5 bases each). The CDR3 runs 14 residues. V was trimmed by 3 bases and J by 8 bases, leaving 18 bases between them. Germline assignment: CDR1 SGHRS and CDR2 YFSETQ. This CDR3 reads CASSYGTEAHQQYF. The CDR3 coding sequence is TGCGCCAGCAGCTACGGGACGGAGGCACATCAGCAGTACTTC.

The V and J genes are TRBV3-1 and TRBJ1-2; D gene unclear. The germline CDR1 and CDR2 sequences are LGHDT and YNNKEL (reference sequence). This CDR3 is 14 amino acids long. The germline V and J ends were trimmed by 4 bases and 6 bases, with 15 bases remaining between them. CDR3 coding DNA: TGTGCCAGCAGCCTCAAGTGGTCGGGGAATGGCTACACCTTC. It translates to CASSLKWSGNGYTF.

This clonotype has only a few counts. This sequence joins TRBV20-1 and TRBJ2-3, with D unresolved. There are 16 residues in the CDR3. Germline lookup yields CDR1 DFQATT and CDR2 SNEGSKA (reference sequence). V was trimmed by 1 base and J by 4 bases, leaving 18 bases between them. The DNA for the CDR3 is TGCAGTGCTAGAGGGCAAGTAACTTTTACCGCAGATACGCAGTATTTT. It is translated as CSARGQVTFTADTQYF.

The gene calls are TRBV5-1 and TRBJ1-4; no definite D call. This CDR3 spans 13 amino acids. Germline lookup yields CDR1 SGHRS and CDR2 YFSETQ. V lost 4 bases and J lost 8, with 12 bases in between. CDR3 protein: CASSRRQSEKLFF. The CDR3 DNA reads TGCGCCAGCAGCCGCCGCCAGTCCGAAAAACTGTTTTTT.

V and J are TRBV12-3 or TRBV12-4 and TRBJ2-3; TRBD2 might be the D (6 bases). The CDR3 spans 15 residues. The V gene lost 4 bases and the J gene lost 4 bases, with 15 bases spanning the gap. The CDR3 coding sequence is TGTGCCAGCAGTTGGCGGGGACCAACATCAGATACGCAGTATTTT. Translating it yields CASSWRGPTSDTQYF.